This entry lists 16 T cell receptor beta chains sequenced from one sample in a study of beta chain features in type 1 diabetes. Study results and caveats: In all four CD4+ subsets, TCRB CDR3 length was significantly, moderately reduced in type 1 diabetes.

What these receptors recognize is not known. Reverse transcribing all isolated RNA meant expressed TCRB transcripts were sequenced. Assay used: immunoSEQ multiplex PCR; TCRdb lists only in-frame clones, some missing. The sample consists of 310,000 or so clones, approximately 15% of them appearing once. The sequencing input was naive CD4+ T cells from blood. The receptors stem from a man younger than 35 with type 1 diabetes.

Here the CDR3 reads CASSFSGGGNTIYF. CDR3 in DNA: TGTGCCAGCAGTTTCTCAGGGGGAGGAAACACCATATATTTT. The chain has TRBV27 and TRBJ1-3, with 7 bases identical to TRBD1. The CDR3 is made up of 14 amino acids. J was trimmed by 4 bases and V by 3 bases; bases with no gene match: 3. CDR1 and CDR2 (germline): MNHEY, SMNVEV (reference sequence).

V is TRBV21-1 and J is TRBJ2-1; the table's D call, TRBD2, was not checked against the DNA. TRBV21-1 is described as a pseudogene. The CDR3 is 15 amino acids. CDR3: CASSKRVAPYNEQFF. CDR3 in DNA: TGTGCCAGCAGCAAGAGGGTAGCGCCTTACAATGAGCAGTTCTTC.

A few counts support this clone. J is TRBJ1-1 and V is TRBV4-3; 8 nucleotides align to TRBD1. Germline V gene sequence: CDR1 LGHNA, CDR2 YSLEER. CDR3 length: 14 residues. V lost 0 bases and J lost 10; bases outside the gene matches: 7. In DNA form, the CDR3 reads TGCGCCAGCAGCCAAGATCTATTCGGGACAGGAGCTTTCTTT. It translates to CASSQDLFGTGAFF.

The V gene is TRBV27, the J gene TRBJ2-3; 7 nucleotides agree with TRBD2. CDR1 and CDR2 from the germline V gene are MNHEY and SMNVEV (reference sequence). The CDR3 runs to 15 residues. The V and J ends lost 6 bases and 6 bases, in that order; junction bases with no gene match: 12. The CDR3 reads CASRTPSNSGDTQYF. CDR3 coding DNA: TGTGCCAGCAGGACCCCTAGCAATAGCGGGGATACGCAGTATTTT.

The chain joins TRBV7-2 to TRBJ1-1; TRBD1 matches at 9 bases. CDR3 length: 15 residues. V lost 5 bases and J lost 1; bases outside the gene matches: 5. The V gene's germline CDR1 is SGHTA and CDR2 FQGNSA. The chain's CDR3 is CASSRGQGRNTEAFF. Written as DNA, the CDR3 is TGTGCCAGCAGCCGGGGACAGGGAAGGAACACTGAAGCTTTCTTT.

This chain links TRBV5-1 with TRBJ2-2; 9 nucleotides line up with TRBD1. This CDR3 spans 17 amino acids. Germline loops: CDR1 SGHRS, CDR2 YFSETQ. The V segment lost 0 bases and the J segment 0 bases; nucleotides outside the gene matches: 3. CDR3 in DNA: TGCGCCAGCAGCTTGGGAAGACAGGGGGCGAACACCGGGGAGCTGTTTTTT. Amino acids: CASSLGRQGANTGELFF.

The rearrangement uses TRBV6-5 and TRBJ1-1; D remains unclear. Germline loops: CDR1 MNHEY, CDR2 SVGAGI. The CDR3 is made up of 13 amino acids. V was shortened by 0 bases and J by 10 bases, with 12 bases between the two germline ends. The CDR3, as DNA: TGTGCCAGCAGTTACTCAAAGGAGGGTGCAGCTTTCTTT. As protein: CASSYSKEGAAFF.

The table lists this clone with a few counts. The chain links TRBV6-5 to TRBJ2-7; D may be TRBD2 (7 bases). This CDR3 contains 14 residues. Germline CDR1 reads MNHEY; CDR2 reads SVGAGI. Between the trimmed V and J ends, which lost 6 bases and 4 bases, there was a span of 16 bases. Here the CDR3 reads CASRGGTISYEQYF. The CDR3 DNA is TGTGCCAGCAGGGGAGGGACAATCTCGTACGAGCAGTACTTC.

The CDR3 reads CASSSTSAEQFF. The CDR3 DNA reads as TGTGCCAGCAGCTCGACTAGCGCTGAGCAGTTCTTC. The chain couples TRBV11-2 to TRBJ2-1; 8 bases align to TRBD2. Germline-derived CDR1 and CDR2 are SGHAT and FQNNGV. This CDR3 has 12 amino acids. Germline trimming cut 4 bases from V and 9 bases from J; bases unmatched to any gene: 2. The whole variable domain, remainder taken from reference TRBV11-2 and TRBJ2-1, is EAGVAQSPRYKIIEKRQSVAFWCNPISGHATLYWYQQILGQGPKLLIQFQNNGVVDDSQLPKDRFSAERLKGVDSTLKIQPAKLEDSAVYLCASSSTSAEQFFGPGTRLTVL.

This clone was detected only a few times. J is TRBJ2-2 and V is TRBV30; 10 positions match TRBD1. The CDR3 length is 16 residues. The ends lost 0 bases at V and 6 bases at J; junction bases unmatched: 7. Germline loops: CDR1 GTSNPN, CDR2 SVGIG (reference sequence). The CDR3, as DNA: TGTGCCTGGAGTGTACGTAGGACAGGGGGACCCGGGGAGCTGTTTTTT. Its translation is CAWSVRRTGGPGELFF.

The J gene is TRBJ1-1, the V gene TRBV7-6; 8 positions agree with TRBD1. The germline V gene encodes CDR1 SGHVS and CDR2 FNYEAQ. The CDR3 sequence is 16 residues long. Germline trimming cut 5 bases from V and 5 bases from J; bases unmatched to any gene: 13. In nucleotides, the CDR3 is TGTGCCAGCAGCCCTGGACAGGGCTCAGGAAGGACTGAAGCTTTCTTT. This codes for CASSPGQGSGRTEAFF.

This clone was found a few times. The chain links TRBV27 to TRBJ1-2, with 9 nucleotides matching TRBD1. Losses at the gene ends were 4 bases for V and 3 bases for J; bases not matched to a gene: 6. Germline lookup yields CDR1 MNHEY and CDR2 SMNVEV (reference sequence). This CDR3 comprises 15 residues. CDR3 protein: CASSSQGAGDYGYTF. The CDR3 DNA reads TGTGCCAGCAGTTCACAGGGGGCGGGAGACTATGGCTACACCTTC.

This clone was detected only a few times. The J gene is TRBJ2-5, the V gene TRBV29-1; 7 positions agree with TRBD1. CDR3 length: 14 residues. V lost 7 bases to trimming and J lost 5 bases; unmatched junction nucleotides: 13. Germline CDR1 SQVTM, CDR2 ANQGSEA. CDR3 sequence reads: CSASTRQGAETQYF. The CDR3 DNA reads TGCAGCGCCAGCACCCGACAGGGTGCGGAGACCCAGTACTTC. Together with reference TRBV29-1 and TRBJ2-5, the CDR3 gives the full variable domain: SAVISQKPSRDICQRGTSLTIQCQVDSQVTMMFWYRQQPGQSLTLIATANQGSEATYESGFVIDKFPISRPNLTFSTLTVSNMSPEDSSIYLCSASTRQGAETQYFGPGTRLLVL.

In this sample, this clone turned up a few times. The chain employs TRBV27 and TRBJ1-6; perhaps TRBD1 as D (5 bases). V was cut by 0 bases and J by 13 bases, with 13 bases left in between. The CDR3 runs to 14 residues. The germline V gene encodes CDR1 MNHEY and CDR2 SMNVEV (reference sequence). CDR3 in amino acids: CASSLSGVLLPLHF. The CDR3 DNA reads TGTGCCAGCAGTTTATCAGGGGTACTCCTTCCCCTCCACTTT.

The sample holds a few counts of this clone. This chain joins TRBV11-3 and TRBJ1-1, with D uncertain. V dropped 4 bases and J dropped 1 base, with 7 bases sitting between them. The CDR3 has 13 residues. Germline V CDR1 and CDR2: SGHNT, YENEEA. DNA for the CDR3: TGTGCCAGCAGCTCGATGAGGAACACTGAAGCTTTCTTT. This translates into CASSSMRNTEAFF.

V and J are TRBV19 and TRBJ1-1; D uncertain. Germline V gene sequence: CDR1 LNHDA, CDR2 SQIVND (reference sequence). The CDR3 covers 13 residues. V lost 3 bases, J lost 4 bases, and 9 bases lay in between. The CDR3: CASSMTRGTEAFF. Here the CDR3 DNA reads TGTGCCAGTAGTATGACGCGGGGCACTGAAGCTTTCTTT.